The T cell receptor beta chain described here comes from a study of shared clonotypes between healthy human individuals. Study-level points and caveats: Estimated richness values were generally larger in naive subsets than in memory subsets.

The CDR3 runs 14 residues. The V gene's germline CDR1 is MNHEY and CDR2 SMNVEV (reference sequence). V lost 0 bases and J 2 bases, leaving 8 bases between the germline ends. Produced via immunoSEQ multiplex PCR; TCRdb's table is partial and in-frame only. The sample consists of millions of clones, around nine tenths of them appearing once. Subsets obtained from CD4+ cells comprised CD45RA+ naive and CD45RA-negative memory cells. For this clone: The target antigen is unknown.

The chain joins TRBV27 to TRBJ2-7, with D unclear. The sample comprised naive CD4+ T cells sorted from blood. The subset: CD45RA+ positively selected. The sequence was obtained from a man aged 18-30 years in good health. This CDR3 reads CASSLSPNPYEQYF. Written as DNA, the CDR3 is TGTGCCAGCAGTTTATCCCCAAATCCCTACGAGCAGTACTTC.